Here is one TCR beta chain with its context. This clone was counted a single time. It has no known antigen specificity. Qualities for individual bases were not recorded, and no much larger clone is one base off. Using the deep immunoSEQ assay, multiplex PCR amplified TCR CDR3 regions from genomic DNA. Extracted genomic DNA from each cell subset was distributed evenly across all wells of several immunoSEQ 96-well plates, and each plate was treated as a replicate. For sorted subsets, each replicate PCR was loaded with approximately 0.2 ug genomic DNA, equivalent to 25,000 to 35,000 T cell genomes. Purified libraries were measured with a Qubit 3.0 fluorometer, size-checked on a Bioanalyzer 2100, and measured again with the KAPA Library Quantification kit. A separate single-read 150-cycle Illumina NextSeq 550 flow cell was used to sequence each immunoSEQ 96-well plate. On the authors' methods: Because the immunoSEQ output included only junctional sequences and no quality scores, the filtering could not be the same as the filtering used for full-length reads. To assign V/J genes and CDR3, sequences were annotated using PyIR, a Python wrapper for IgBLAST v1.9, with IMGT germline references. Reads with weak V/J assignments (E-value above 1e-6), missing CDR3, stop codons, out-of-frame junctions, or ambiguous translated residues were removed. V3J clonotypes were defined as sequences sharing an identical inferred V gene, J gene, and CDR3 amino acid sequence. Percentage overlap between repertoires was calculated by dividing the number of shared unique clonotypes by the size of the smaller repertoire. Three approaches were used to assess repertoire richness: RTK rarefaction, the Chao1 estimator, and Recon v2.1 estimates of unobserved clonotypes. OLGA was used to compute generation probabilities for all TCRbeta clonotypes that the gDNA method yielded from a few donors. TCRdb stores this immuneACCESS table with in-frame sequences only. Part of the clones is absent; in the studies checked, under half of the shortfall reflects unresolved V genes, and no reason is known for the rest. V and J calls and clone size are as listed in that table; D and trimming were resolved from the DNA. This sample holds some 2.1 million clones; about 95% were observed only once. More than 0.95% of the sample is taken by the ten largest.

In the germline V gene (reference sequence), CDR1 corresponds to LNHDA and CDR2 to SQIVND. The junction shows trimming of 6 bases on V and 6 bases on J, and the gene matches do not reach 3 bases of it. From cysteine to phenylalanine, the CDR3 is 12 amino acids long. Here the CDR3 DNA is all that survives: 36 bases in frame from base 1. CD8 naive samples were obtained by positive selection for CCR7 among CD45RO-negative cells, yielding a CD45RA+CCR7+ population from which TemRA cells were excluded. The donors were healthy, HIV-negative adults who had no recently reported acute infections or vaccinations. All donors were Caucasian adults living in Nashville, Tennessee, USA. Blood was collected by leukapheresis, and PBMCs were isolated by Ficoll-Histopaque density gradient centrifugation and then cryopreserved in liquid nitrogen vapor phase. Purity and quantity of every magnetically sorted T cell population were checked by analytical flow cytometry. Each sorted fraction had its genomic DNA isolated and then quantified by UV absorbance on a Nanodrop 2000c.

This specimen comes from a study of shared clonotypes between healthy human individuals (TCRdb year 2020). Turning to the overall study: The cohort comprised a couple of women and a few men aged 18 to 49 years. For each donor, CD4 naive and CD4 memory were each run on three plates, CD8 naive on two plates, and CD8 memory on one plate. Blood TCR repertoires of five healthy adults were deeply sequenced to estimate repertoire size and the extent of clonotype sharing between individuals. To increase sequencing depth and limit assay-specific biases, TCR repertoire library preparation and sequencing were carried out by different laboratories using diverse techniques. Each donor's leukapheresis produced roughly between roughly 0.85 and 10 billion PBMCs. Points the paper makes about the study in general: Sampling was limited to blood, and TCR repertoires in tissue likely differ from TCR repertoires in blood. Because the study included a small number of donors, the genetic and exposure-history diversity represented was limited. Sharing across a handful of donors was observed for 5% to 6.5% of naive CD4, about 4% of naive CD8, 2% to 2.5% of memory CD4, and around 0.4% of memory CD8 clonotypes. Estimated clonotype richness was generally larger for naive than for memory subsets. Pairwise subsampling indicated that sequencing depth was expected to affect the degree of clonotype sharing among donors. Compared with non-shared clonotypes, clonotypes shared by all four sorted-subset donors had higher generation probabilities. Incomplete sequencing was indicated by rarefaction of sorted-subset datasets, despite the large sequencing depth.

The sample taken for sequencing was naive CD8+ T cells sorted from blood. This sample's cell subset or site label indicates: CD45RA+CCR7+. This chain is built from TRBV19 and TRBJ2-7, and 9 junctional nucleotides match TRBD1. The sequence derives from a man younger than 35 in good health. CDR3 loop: CASSGTGFEQYF. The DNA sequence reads TGTGCCAGTAGCGGGACAGGGTTCGAGCAGTACTTC.